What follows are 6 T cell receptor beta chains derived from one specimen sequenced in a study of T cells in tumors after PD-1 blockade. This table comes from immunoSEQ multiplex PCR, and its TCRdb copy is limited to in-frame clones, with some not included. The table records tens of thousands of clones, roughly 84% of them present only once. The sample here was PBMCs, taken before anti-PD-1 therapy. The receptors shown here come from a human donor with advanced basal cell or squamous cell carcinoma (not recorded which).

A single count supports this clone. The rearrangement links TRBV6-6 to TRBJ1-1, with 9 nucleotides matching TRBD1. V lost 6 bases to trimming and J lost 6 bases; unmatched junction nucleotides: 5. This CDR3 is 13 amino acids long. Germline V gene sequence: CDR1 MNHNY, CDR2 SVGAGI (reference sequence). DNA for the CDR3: TGTGCCAGCAGCCATGACAGGGGGGCTGAAGCTTTCTTT. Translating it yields CASSHDRGAEAFF.

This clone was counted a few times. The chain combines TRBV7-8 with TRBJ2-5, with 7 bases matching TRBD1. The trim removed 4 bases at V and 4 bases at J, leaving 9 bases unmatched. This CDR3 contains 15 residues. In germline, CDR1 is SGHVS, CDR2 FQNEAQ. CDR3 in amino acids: CASSSGPGQRETQYF. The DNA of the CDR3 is TGTGCCAGCAGCTCGGGGCCGGGACAGAGAGAGACCCAGTACTTC.

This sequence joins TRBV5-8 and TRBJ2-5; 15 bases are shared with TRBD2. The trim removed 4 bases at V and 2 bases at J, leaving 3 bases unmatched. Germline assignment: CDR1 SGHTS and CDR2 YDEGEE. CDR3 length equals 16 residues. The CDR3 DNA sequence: TGTGCCAGCAGCGCCGGGACTAGCGGGAGGCAAGAGACCCAGTACTTC. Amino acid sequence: CASSAGTSGRQETQYF.

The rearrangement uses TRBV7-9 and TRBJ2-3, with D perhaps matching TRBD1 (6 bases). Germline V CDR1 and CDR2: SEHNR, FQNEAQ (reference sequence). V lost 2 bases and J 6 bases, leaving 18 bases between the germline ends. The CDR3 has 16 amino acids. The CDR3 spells CASSLPPGALGDTQYF. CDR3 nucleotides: TGTGCCAGCAGCTTACCTCCAGGGGCCTTGGGGGATACGCAGTATTTT.

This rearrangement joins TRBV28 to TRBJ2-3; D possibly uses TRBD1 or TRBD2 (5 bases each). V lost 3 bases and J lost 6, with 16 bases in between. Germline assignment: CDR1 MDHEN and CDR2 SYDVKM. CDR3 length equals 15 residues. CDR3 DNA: TGTGCCAGCAGTTTTCGGGACCCAGGTTTGGATACGCAGTATTTT. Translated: CASSFRDPGLDTQYF.

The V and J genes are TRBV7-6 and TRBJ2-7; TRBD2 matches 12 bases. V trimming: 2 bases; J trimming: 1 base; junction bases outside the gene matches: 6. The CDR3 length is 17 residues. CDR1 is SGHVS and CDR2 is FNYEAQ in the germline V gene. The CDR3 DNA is TGTGCCAGCAGCTTATCGACTAGCGGGAGTTTATCCTACGAGCAGTACTTC. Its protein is CASSLSTSGSLSYEQYF. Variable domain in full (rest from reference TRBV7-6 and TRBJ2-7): GAGVSQSPRYKVTKRGQDVALRCDPISGHVSLYWYRQALGQGPEFLTYFNYEAQQDKSGLPNDRFSAERPEGSISTLTIQRTEQRDSAMYRCASSLSTSGSLSYEQYFGPGTRLTVT.